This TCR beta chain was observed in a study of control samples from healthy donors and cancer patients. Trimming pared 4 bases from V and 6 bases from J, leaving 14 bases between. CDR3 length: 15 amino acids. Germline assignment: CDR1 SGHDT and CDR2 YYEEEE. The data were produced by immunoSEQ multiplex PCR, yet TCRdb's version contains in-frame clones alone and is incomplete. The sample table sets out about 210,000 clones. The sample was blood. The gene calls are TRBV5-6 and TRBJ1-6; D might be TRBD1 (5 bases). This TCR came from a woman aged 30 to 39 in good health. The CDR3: CASSPLTVLNSPLHF. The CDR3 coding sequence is TGTGCCAGCAGCCCCTTGACAGTCCTTAATTCACCCCTCCACTTT.